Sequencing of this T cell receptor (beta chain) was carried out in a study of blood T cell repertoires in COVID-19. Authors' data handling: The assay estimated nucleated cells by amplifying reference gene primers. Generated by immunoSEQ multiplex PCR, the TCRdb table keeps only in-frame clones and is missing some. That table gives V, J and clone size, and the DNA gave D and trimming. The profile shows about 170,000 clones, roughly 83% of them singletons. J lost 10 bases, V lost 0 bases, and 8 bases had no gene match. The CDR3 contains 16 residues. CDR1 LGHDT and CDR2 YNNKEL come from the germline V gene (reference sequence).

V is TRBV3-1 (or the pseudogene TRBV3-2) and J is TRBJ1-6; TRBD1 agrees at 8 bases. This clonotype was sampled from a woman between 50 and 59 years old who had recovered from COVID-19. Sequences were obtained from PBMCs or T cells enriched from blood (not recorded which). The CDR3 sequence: CASSQDEVTGDSPLHF. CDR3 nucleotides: TGTGCCAGCAGCCAAGATGAGGTGACAGGGGACTCACCCCTCCACTTT.